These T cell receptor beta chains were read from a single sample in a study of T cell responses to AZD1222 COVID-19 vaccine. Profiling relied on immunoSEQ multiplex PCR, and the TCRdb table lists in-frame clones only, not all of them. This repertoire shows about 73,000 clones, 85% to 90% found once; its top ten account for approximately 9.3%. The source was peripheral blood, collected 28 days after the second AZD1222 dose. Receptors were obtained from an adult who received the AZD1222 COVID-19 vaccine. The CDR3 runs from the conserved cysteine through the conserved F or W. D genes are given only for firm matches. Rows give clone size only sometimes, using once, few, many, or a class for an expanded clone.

CDR3nt: TGTGCCAGCAGCTTGGACAGGGGGGATTCACCCCTCCACTTT
CDR3aa: CASSLDRGDSPLHF
len: 14
v_gene: TRBV11-3
j_gene: TRBJ1-6
d_gene: TRBD1
abundance: -

CDR3nt: TGCAGCGTGGGGGGGGGCGCTGGCAAAAACATTCAGTACTTC
CDR3aa: CSVGGGAGKNIQYF
len: 14
v_gene: TRBV29-1
j_gene: TRBJ2-4
d_gene: -
abundance: -

CDR3nt: TGTGCCAGTAGTATACCAACAGGGGCCTACAATGAGCAGTTCTTC
CDR3aa: CASSIPTGAYNEQFF
len: 15
v_gene: TRBV19
j_gene: TRBJ2-1
d_gene: TRBD1
abundance: -

CDR3nt: TGTGCCAGCAGCTTAGGGGCCGGATGGAAAGCTTTCTTT
CDR3aa: CASSLGAGWKAFF
len: 13
v_gene: TRBV7-2
j_gene: TRBJ1-1
d_gene: -
abundance: -

CDR3nt: TGTGCCTGGACAGGACAGGGTCCTAATCAGCCCCAGCATTTT
CDR3aa: CAWTGQGPNQPQHF
len: 14
v_gene: TRBV30
j_gene: TRBJ1-5
d_gene: TRBD1
abundance: -

CDR3nt: TGTGCCAGCAGTTCCGGACCGAACTATAATTCACCCCTCCACTTT
CDR3aa: CASSSGPNYNSPLHF
len: 15
v_gene: TRBV27
j_gene: TRBJ1-6
d_gene: -
abundance: -

CDR3nt: TGTGCCATCAGTGAGGGACTAGCGGGCCGGAACACCGGGGAGCTGTTTTTT
CDR3aa: CAISEGLAGRNTGELFF
len: 17
v_gene: TRBV10-3
j_gene: TRBJ2-2
d_gene: TRBD2
abundance: -

CDR3nt: TGTGCCTGGAGAAACAACCCCGGGACTGAAGCTTTCTTT
CDR3aa: CAWRNNPGTEAFF
len: 13
v_gene: TRBV30
j_gene: TRBJ1-1
d_gene: -
abundance: -

CDR3nt: TGTGCCAGCAGCTTAGGGGGACACGAGCAGTACTTC
CDR3aa: CASSLGGHEQYF
len: 12
v_gene: TRBV11-1
j_gene: TRBJ2-7
d_gene: -
abundance: -

CDR3nt: TGTGCCAGCCGCCCGGCAGGGGAGCTTTACGAGCAGTACTTC
CDR3aa: CASRPAGELYEQYF
len: 14
v_gene: TRBV28
j_gene: TRBJ2-7
d_gene: -
abundance: -

CDR3nt: TGTGCCAGTAGTATCATAGCGGGAGGTTTGGAGACCCAGTACTTC
CDR3aa: CASSIIAGGLETQYF
len: 15
v_gene: TRBV19
j_gene: TRBJ2-5
d_gene: TRBD2
abundance: few

CDR3nt: TGTGCCAGCTCACCCATCCAGCGGGGGTGGGACACAGATACGCAGTATTTT
CDR3aa: CASSPIQRGWDTDTQYF
len: 17
v_gene: TRBV18
j_gene: TRBJ2-3
d_gene: TRBD2
abundance: -

CDR3nt: TGTGCCAGCAGGCCCCATGGGGCAGACATTCAGTACTTC
CDR3aa: CASRPHGADIQYF
len: 13
v_gene: TRBV12-3/TRBV12-4
j_gene: TRBJ2-4
d_gene: -
abundance: -

CDR3nt: TGTGCCACCAGTGATGGGACAGCCAACAATCAGCCCCAGCATTTT
CDR3aa: CATSDGTANNQPQHF
len: 15
v_gene: TRBV24-1
j_gene: TRBJ1-5
d_gene: TRBD1
abundance: -

CDR3nt: TGTGCCAGCAGCTTAGATCGGGTAGCGGAAACTAGCACAGATACGCAGTATTTT
CDR3aa: CASSLDRVAETSTDTQYF
len: 18
v_gene: TRBV11-2
j_gene: TRBJ2-3
d_gene: -
abundance: once

CDR3nt: TGTGCCAGCAGTTACTCACCGCGGACGGAGAACACTGAAGCTTTCTTT
CDR3aa: CASSYSPRTENTEAFF
len: 16
v_gene: TRBV6-2/TRBV6-3
j_gene: TRBJ1-1
d_gene: -
abundance: -

CDR3nt: TGTGCCAGTAGAGAGACAGGGGGCGTTACTGAAGCTTTCTTT
CDR3aa: CASRETGGVTEAFF
len: 14
v_gene: TRBV19
j_gene: TRBJ1-1
d_gene: TRBD1
abundance: -

CDR3nt: TGTGCCAGCAGCCCCCGGGACAGCCTTAATGAAAAACTGTTTTTT
CDR3aa: CASSPRDSLNEKLFF
len: 15
v_gene: TRBV4-2
j_gene: TRBJ1-4
d_gene: TRBD1
abundance: -

CDR3nt: TGTGCCAGTAGTCTAGCGACAGTCACTAATGAAAAACTGTTTTTT
CDR3aa: CASSLATVTNEKLFF
len: 15
v_gene: TRBV19
j_gene: TRBJ1-4
d_gene: -
abundance: -

CDR3nt: TGTGCCAGCAGCTTTCTACTAGCGGGGAGAGGAGATACGCAGTATTTT
CDR3aa: CASSFLLAGRGDTQYF
len: 16
v_gene: TRBV5-4
j_gene: TRBJ2-3
d_gene: TRBD2
abundance: -

CDR3nt: TGTGCCAGCAGCTTAGGGGACCCGGGGCGGGGTTCACCCCTCCACTTT
CDR3aa: CASSLGDPGRGSPLHF
len: 16
v_gene: TRBV7-7
j_gene: TRBJ1-6
d_gene: -
abundance: -

CDR3nt: TGTGCCAGCAGACCCGACAGGGCTGGAAACACCATATATTTT
CDR3aa: CASRPDRAGNTIYF
len: 14
v_gene: TRBV7-6
j_gene: TRBJ1-3
d_gene: TRBD1
abundance: -

CDR3nt: TGTGCCAGCAGTTACTCGCCCAACTATGGCTACACCTTC
CDR3aa: CASSYSPNYGYTF
len: 13
v_gene: TRBV6-2/TRBV6-3
j_gene: TRBJ1-2
d_gene: -
abundance: once

CDR3nt: TGTGCCAGTAGTATAACAGTTGTCTCTGGAAACACCATATATTTT
CDR3aa: CASSITVVSGNTIYF
len: 15
v_gene: TRBV19
j_gene: TRBJ1-3
d_gene: -
abundance: -

CDR3nt: TGTGCCAGCAGCCCGGGGGTTCGGGGTTATGGCTACACCTTC
CDR3aa: CASSPGVRGYGYTF
len: 14
v_gene: TRBV5-5
j_gene: TRBJ1-2
d_gene: -
abundance: -

CDR3nt: TGCGCCAGCAGTGAGCCCCAATTAGGGCTCGGTAGGACTGAAGCTTTCTTT
CDR3aa: CASSEPQLGLGRTEAFF
len: 17
v_gene: TRBV10-1
j_gene: TRBJ1-1
d_gene: -
abundance: -

CDR3nt: TGTGCCAGCAGACTTGGGGGAGGTGGAAACACCATATATTTT
CDR3aa: CASRLGGGGNTIYF
len: 14
v_gene: TRBV5-6
j_gene: TRBJ1-3
d_gene: -
abundance: -

CDR3nt: TGCGCCAGCAGCTTGGAGGGACAGGGAGTTGGTGGCTACACCTTC
CDR3aa: CASSLEGQGVGGYTF
len: 15
v_gene: TRBV5-1
j_gene: TRBJ1-2
d_gene: TRBD1
abundance: -

CDR3nt: TGTGCCAGTAGGCGGCAGATGAACACCGGGGAGCTGTTTTTT
CDR3aa: CASRRQMNTGELFF
len: 14
v_gene: TRBV19
j_gene: TRBJ2-2
d_gene: -
abundance: -

CDR3nt: TGTGCCAGCAGCTACCGGCCCGGGACAGTCTCAACCTTCGGGCAGTACTTC
CDR3aa: CASSYRPGTVSTFGQYF
len: 17
v_gene: TRBV5-5
j_gene: TRBJ2-7
d_gene: TRBD1
abundance: -

CDR3nt: TGTGCCAGCAGCTCAGATAACACCGGGGAGCTGTTTTTT
CDR3aa: CASSSDNTGELFF
len: 13
v_gene: TRBV9
j_gene: TRBJ2-2
d_gene: -
abundance: -

CDR3nt: TGTGCCAGCGTCCAAGGGGACAGGAGCACAGATACGCAGTATTTT
CDR3aa: CASVQGDRSTDTQYF
len: 15
v_gene: TRBV3-1/TRBV3-2
j_gene: TRBJ2-3
d_gene: TRBD1
abundance: -

CDR3nt: TGTGCCAGCGGGTCGACACTAGCGGGAAAAGAGACCCAGTACTTC
CDR3aa: CASGSTLAGKETQYF
len: 15
v_gene: TRBV11-2
j_gene: TRBJ2-5
d_gene: TRBD2
abundance: -

CDR3nt: TGTGCCACCTCCGTGAGAGGACTAGCGGGAGTCTATAATGAGCAGTTCTTC
CDR3aa: CATSVRGLAGVYNEQFF
len: 17
v_gene: TRBV19
j_gene: TRBJ2-1
d_gene: TRBD2
abundance: -

CDR3nt: TGTGCCAGTAGTATACTCGGCACGACTAATCAGCCCCAGCATTTT
CDR3aa: CASSILGTTNQPQHF
len: 15
v_gene: TRBV19
j_gene: TRBJ1-5
d_gene: -
abundance: -

CDR3nt: TGTGCCAGCAGCTTAACTAGGCCGTGGGCCGGGGAGCTGTTTTTT
CDR3aa: CASSLTRPWAGELFF
len: 15
v_gene: TRBV7-2
j_gene: TRBJ2-2
d_gene: -
abundance: -

CDR3nt: TGTGCCAGTAGTCCCCGACAGGGGGCCTATCAGCCCCAGCATTTT
CDR3aa: CASSPRQGAYQPQHF
len: 15
v_gene: TRBV19
j_gene: TRBJ1-5
d_gene: TRBD1
abundance: -

CDR3nt: TGTGCCTCCAGTACCCTAGGAAACTATAATTCACCCCTCCACTTT
CDR3aa: CASSTLGNYNSPLHF
len: 15
v_gene: TRBV2
j_gene: TRBJ1-6
d_gene: -
abundance: once

CDR3nt: TGTGCCAGCAGCTTGGGGCTAAGGACGGCCCTAGACAATGAGCAGTTCTTC
CDR3aa: CASSLGLRTALDNEQFF
len: 17
v_gene: TRBV11-2
j_gene: TRBJ2-1
d_gene: -
abundance: -

CDR3nt: TGTGCCAGCAGCGGCCTCGCCTCGGGTGGCTACACCTTC
CDR3aa: CASSGLASGGYTF
len: 13
v_gene: TRBV9
j_gene: TRBJ1-2
d_gene: -
abundance: -

CDR3nt: TGTGCCAGCAGCAAAGTAAGGGCAACGGGGGGGTGCGAGCAGTTCTTC
CDR3aa: CASSKVRATGGCEQFF
len: 16
v_gene: TRBV21-1
j_gene: TRBJ2-1
d_gene: -
abundance: -

CDR3nt: TGTGCCAGCAGTCTGACCGGGGACTATGGCTACACCTTC
CDR3aa: CASSLTGDYGYTF
len: 13
v_gene: TRBV6-5
j_gene: TRBJ1-2
d_gene: -
abundance: -

CDR3nt: TGTGCCAGCAGTTTAAGTAATGAGCAGTTCTTC
CDR3aa: CASSLSNEQFF
len: 11
v_gene: TRBV12-3/TRBV12-4
j_gene: TRBJ2-1
d_gene: -
abundance: -

CDR3nt: TGTGCCAGCAGCTTAGAGGTCGGAAGCTCCTATAATTCACCCCTCCACTTT
CDR3aa: CASSLEVGSSYNSPLHF
len: 17
v_gene: TRBV11-3
j_gene: TRBJ1-6
d_gene: -
abundance: -

CDR3nt: TGTGCCAGCAGCGCCAACTTACTCCCTGATGAGCAGTTCTTC
CDR3aa: CASSANLLPDEQFF
len: 14
v_gene: TRBV5-6
j_gene: TRBJ2-1
d_gene: -
abundance: -

CDR3nt: TGTGCCAGCAGCACCCACCACTGGGGACCTCTAAACACCATATATTTT
CDR3aa: CASSTHHWGPLNTIYF
len: 16
v_gene: TRBV7-2
j_gene: TRBJ1-3
d_gene: -
abundance: -

CDR3nt: TGTGCCAGTAGGACGGACAGTGCAACTAATGAAAAACTGTTTTTT
CDR3aa: CASRTDSATNEKLFF
len: 15
v_gene: TRBV19
j_gene: TRBJ1-4
d_gene: -
abundance: -

CDR3nt: TGTGCCATCAGTGAGTCGAGGACAGGTGATGGCTACACCTTC
CDR3aa: CAISESRTGDGYTF
len: 14
v_gene: TRBV10-3
j_gene: TRBJ1-2
d_gene: TRBD1
abundance: -

CDR3nt: TGTGCCAGCAGTCCCCGACAGGGGGTAAATCAGCCCCAGCATTTT
CDR3aa: CASSPRQGVNQPQHF
len: 15
v_gene: TRBV27
j_gene: TRBJ1-5
d_gene: TRBD1
abundance: -

CDR3nt: TGTGCCACCAGTCCTTCTAGCGGGAACAATCGACCCGGGGAGCTGTTTTTT
CDR3aa: CATSPSSGNNRPGELFF
len: 17
v_gene: TRBV24-1
j_gene: TRBJ2-2
d_gene: TRBD2
abundance: -

CDR3nt: TGTGCCAGTACCAGGACGGCTACCTCCTACGAGCAGTACTTC
CDR3aa: CASTRTATSYEQYF
len: 14
v_gene: TRBV19
j_gene: TRBJ2-7
d_gene: -
abundance: -